The sequence of this TCR beta chain was determined in a study of blood T cell repertoires in COVID-19. With V trimmed by 1 base and J by 3 bases, 8 bases remained unmatched. The CDR3 is made up of 17 amino acids. The germline V gene has CDR1 SGHNT and CDR2 YENEEA. This clone has just one count. The repertoire was sequenced with immunoSEQ multiplex PCR; TCRdb's copy has only in-frame clones and lacks some. Among fewer than 600,000 clones, approximately 88% were seen once, and the ten largest hold approximately 1.8%. The sample taken for sequencing was PBMCs or T cells enriched from blood (not recorded which). The sequence derives from a woman aged 35 to 49 who had recovered from COVID-19. The rearrangement joins TRBV11-3 to TRBJ2-5; 10 bases align to TRBD2. The CDR3 DNA reads TGTGCCAGCAGCTTAGGGGTCGCTAGCGGGAGTGAAGAGACCCAGTACTTC. Protein product: CASSLGVASGSEETQYF.